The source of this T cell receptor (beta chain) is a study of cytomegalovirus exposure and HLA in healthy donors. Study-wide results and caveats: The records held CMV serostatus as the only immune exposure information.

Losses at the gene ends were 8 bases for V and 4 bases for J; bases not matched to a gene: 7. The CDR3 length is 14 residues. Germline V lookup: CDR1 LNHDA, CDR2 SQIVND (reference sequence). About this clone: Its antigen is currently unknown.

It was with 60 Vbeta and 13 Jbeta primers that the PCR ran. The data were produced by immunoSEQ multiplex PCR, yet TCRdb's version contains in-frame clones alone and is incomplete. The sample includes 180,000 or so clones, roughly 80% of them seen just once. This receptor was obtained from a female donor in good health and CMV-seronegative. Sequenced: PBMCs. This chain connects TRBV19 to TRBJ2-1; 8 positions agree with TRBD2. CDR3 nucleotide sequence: TGTGCCAGTGTACCGGGACTAGATTACAATGAGCAGTTCTTC. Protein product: CASVPGLDYNEQFF.